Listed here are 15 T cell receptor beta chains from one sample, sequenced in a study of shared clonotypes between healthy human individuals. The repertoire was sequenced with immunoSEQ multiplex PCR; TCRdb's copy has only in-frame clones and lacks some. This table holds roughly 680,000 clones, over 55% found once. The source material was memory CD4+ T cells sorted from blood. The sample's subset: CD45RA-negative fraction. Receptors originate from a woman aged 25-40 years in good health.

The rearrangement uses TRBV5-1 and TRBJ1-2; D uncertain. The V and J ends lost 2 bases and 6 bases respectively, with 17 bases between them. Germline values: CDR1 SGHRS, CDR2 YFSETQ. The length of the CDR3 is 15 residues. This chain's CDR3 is CASSLMAQSVDGYTF. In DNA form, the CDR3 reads TGCGCCAGCAGCTTAATGGCCCAGTCGGTGGATGGCTACACCTTC. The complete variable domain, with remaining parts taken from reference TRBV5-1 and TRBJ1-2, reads KAGVTQTPRYLIKTRGQQVTLSCSPISGHRSVSWYQQTPGQGLQFLFEYFSETQRNKGNFPGRFSGRQFSNSRSEMNVSTLELGDSALYLCASSLMAQSVDGYTFGSGTRLTVV.

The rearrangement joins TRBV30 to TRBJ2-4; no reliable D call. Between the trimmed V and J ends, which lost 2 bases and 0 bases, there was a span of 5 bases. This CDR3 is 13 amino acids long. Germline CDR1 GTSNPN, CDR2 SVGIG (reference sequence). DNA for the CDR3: TGTGCCTGGAGTACTGAAGCCAAAAACATTCAGTACTTC. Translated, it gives CAWSTEAKNIQYF.

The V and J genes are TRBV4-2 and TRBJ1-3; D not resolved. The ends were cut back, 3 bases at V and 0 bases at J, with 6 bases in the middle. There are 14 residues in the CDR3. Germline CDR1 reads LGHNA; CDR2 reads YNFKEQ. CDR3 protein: CASSQGYSGNTIYF. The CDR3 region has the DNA TGTGCCAGCAGCCAGGGTTACTCTGGAAACACCATATATTTT.

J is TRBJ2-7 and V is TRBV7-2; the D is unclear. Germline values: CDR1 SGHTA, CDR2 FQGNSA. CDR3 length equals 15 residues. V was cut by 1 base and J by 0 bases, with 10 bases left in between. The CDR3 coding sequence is TGTGCCAGCAGCTTAGTCTCCACGAACTCCTACGAGCAGTACTTC. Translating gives CASSLVSTNSYEQYF.

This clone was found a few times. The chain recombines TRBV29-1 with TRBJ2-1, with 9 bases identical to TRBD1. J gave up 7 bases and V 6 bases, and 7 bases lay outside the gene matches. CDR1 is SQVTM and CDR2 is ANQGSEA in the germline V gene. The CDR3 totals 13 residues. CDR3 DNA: TGCAGCGTGACCGGGACAGGGCGGAATGAGCAGTTCTTC. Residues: CSVTGTGRNEQFF.

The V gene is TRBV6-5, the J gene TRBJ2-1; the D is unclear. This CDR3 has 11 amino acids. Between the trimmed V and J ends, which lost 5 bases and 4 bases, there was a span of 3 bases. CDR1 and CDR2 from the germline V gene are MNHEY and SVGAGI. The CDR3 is CASSVYNEQFF. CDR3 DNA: TGTGCCAGCAGTGTTTACAATGAGCAGTTCTTC.

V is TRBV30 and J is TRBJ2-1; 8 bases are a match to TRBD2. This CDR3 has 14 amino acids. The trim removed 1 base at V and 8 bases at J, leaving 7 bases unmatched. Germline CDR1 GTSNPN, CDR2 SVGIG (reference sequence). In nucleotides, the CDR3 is TGTGCCTGGAGTGCAGCGGGAGTTGGAGATGAGCAGTTCTTC. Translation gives CAWSAAGVGDEQFF.

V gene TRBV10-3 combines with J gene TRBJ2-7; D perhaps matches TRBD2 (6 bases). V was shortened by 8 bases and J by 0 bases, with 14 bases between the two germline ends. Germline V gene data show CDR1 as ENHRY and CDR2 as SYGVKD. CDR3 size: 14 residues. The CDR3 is CAIRGTESSYEQYF. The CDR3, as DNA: TGTGCCATCCGAGGGACTGAGAGCTCCTACGAGCAGTACTTC.

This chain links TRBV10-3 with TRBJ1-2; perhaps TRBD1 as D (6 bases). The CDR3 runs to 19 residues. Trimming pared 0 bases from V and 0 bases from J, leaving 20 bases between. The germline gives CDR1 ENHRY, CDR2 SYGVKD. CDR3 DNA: TGTGCCATCAGTGAGTCGCCCCGGGGGCCAGAGGGTCCTAACTATGGCTACACCTTC. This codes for CAISESPRGPEGPNYGYTF.

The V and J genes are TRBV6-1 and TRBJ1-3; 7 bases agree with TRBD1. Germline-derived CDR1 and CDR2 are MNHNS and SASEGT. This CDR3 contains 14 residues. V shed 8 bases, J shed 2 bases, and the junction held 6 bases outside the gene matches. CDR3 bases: TGTGCCAGCCTAAGACAGGGTGCTGGAAACACCATATATTTT. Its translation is CASLRQGAGNTIYF.

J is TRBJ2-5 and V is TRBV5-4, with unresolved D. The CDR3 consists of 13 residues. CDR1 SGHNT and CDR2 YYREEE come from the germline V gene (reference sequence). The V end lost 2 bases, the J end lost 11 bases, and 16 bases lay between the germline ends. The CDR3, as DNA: TGTGCCAGCAGCTTCTACCCCAACCCGGAGCAGTACTTC. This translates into CASSFYPNPEQYF.

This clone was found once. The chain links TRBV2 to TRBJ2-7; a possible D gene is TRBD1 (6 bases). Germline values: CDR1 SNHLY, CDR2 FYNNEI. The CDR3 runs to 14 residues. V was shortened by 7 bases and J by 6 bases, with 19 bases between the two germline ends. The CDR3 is CASTSRGPLGEQYF. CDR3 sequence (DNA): TGTGCCAGCACGAGCAGGGGACCCCTAGGCGAGCAGTACTTC.

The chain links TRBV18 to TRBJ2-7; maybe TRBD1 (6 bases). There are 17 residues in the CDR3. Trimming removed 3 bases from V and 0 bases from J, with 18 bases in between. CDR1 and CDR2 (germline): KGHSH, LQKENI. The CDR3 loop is CASSPPTGDRFSYEQYF. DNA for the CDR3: TGTGCCAGCTCACCTCCCACTGGAGACAGGTTCTCCTACGAGCAGTACTTC.

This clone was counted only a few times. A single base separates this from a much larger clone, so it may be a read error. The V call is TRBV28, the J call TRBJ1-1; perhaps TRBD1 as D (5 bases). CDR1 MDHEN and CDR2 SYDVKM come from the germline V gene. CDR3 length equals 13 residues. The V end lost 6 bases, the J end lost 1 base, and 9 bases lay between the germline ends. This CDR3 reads CASRKQENTEAFF. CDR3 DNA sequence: TGTGCCAGCAGGAAACAGGAGAACACTGAAGCTTTCTTT.

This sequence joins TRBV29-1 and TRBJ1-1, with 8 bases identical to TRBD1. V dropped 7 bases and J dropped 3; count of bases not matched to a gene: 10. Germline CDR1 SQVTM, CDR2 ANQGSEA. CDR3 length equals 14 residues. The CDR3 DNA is TGCAGCGCCGGGACAGGACTATTGTACACTGAAGCTTTCTTT. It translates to CSAGTGLLYTEAFF.